There are many counts of the clone carrying this T cell receptor beta chain. The antigen is unknown. This sample was taken from a study of CD8 T cells in ankylosing spondylitis. Broader study findings: Ankylosing spondylitis blood appeared to be characterized by a TCR beta motif of several highly homologous variants.

Germline V gene lookup returns CDR1 SGHRS and CDR2 YFSETQ. CDR3 size: 14 residues. V was pared by 1 base and J by 1 base, with 1 base of the junction left unmatched. Making use of molecular barcodes, quantitative 5'-RACE generated TCR beta libraries. One entry per CDR3 protein, called by TCRdb with MiXCR from the 5' RACE reads. The sample consists of around 150,000 distinct CDR3 sequences, around 17% of them appearing once. Sequencing was carried out using blood, either unsorted or a sorted T cell fraction (not recorded which). The source is a male donor with ankylosing spondylitis or in good health (not recorded which). The J gene is TRBJ1-1, the V gene TRBV5-1; 7 bases agree with TRBD1. As DNA, the CDR3 is TGCGCCAGCAGCTTGACAGGGGCGAACACTGAAGCTTTCTTT. Translation gives CASSLTGANTEAFF.